A single sample gave rise to the 12 T cell receptor beta chains below, sequenced in a study of OX40 agonist ivuxolimab in advanced cancers. TCRdb keeps only in-frame clones here, not all; method: immunoSEQ multiplex PCR. The table shows around 110,000 clones, with just over 90% occurring only once. This specimen was CD4+ or CD8+ T cells sorted from blood, taken in a trial of the OX40 agonist ivuxolimab. These receptors all stem from an adult with an advanced solid tumor such as melanoma, head and neck, liver or kidney cancer.

This clone was found once. One junction end disagrees with the germline gene, perhaps due to a read error. V and J are TRBV7-6 and TRBJ2-7; no clear D gene. The CDR3 runs to 15 residues. Germline V gene sequence: CDR1 SGHVS, CDR2 FNYEAQ. The CDR3 spells CVSSMRRDLSYEQYF. The CDR3 coding sequence is TGTGTCAGCAGCATGCGGCGAGACCTCTCCTACGAGCAGTACTTC.

The chain couples TRBV13 to TRBJ2-5, with 7 bases matching TRBD1. Per germline, CDR1 PRHDT and CDR2 FYEKMQ (reference sequence). This CDR3 region has 16 residues. The V gene end was trimmed by 5 bases and the J gene end by 3 bases; junction bases not matched to a gene: 12. The CDR3 loop reads CASSRNSGQVEETQYF. Here the CDR3 DNA reads TGTGCCAGCAGCCGAAATTCCGGACAGGTTGAAGAGACCCAGTACTTC.

The genes are TRBV6-4 and TRBJ2-7; 7 bases agree with TRBD2. Germline V lookup: CDR1 MRHNA, CDR2 SNTAGT. V shed 4 bases and J 6 bases; nucleotides not matched to a gene: 6. This CDR3 has 13 amino acids. The CDR3 sequence is CASSVAWGGEQYF. CDR3 in DNA: TGTGCCAGCAGTGTCGCCTGGGGGGGCGAGCAGTACTTC.

The chain uses TRBV5-6 and TRBJ1-2; TRBD1 agrees at 10 bases. This CDR3 comprises 15 residues. The trim removed 4 bases at V and 2 bases at J, leaving 5 bases unmatched. CDR1 is SGHDT, CDR2 YYEEEE, per germline. CDR3 nucleotides: TGTGCCAGCAGCGCGCCGGGACAGGGGAACTATGGCTACACCTTC. Translation: CASSAPGQGNYGYTF.

The chain combines TRBV18 with TRBJ1-5; a possible D gene is TRBD1 (5 bases). V lost 1 base to trimming and J lost 2 bases, with 9 bases between them. Germline V gene lookup returns CDR1 KGHSH and CDR2 LQKENI. The CDR3 has 15 residues. CDR3 coding DNA: TGTGCCAGCTCACCACGAGGGGAAGGCAATCAGCCCCAGCATTTT. The encoded protein is CASSPRGEGNQPQHF.

To note about this clone: Germline and junction disagree at one end, which may indicate a read error. The chain employs TRBV7-3 and TRBJ2-2; D is ambiguous. The CDR3 has 15 amino acids. Germline V gene lookup returns CDR1 SGHTA and CDR2 FQGTGA. CDR3 protein: CASSLTLGITGELFF. CDR3 in DNA: TGTGCCAGCAGCCTAACGCTAGGGATAACCGGGGAGCTGTTTTTT.

J is TRBJ2-7 and V is TRBV4-2; TRBD1 is a possible D gene (5 bases). The CDR3 runs to 18 residues. Trimming stripped 0 bases from V and 0 bases from J, with 18 bases between. Germline CDR1 LGHNA, CDR2 YNFKEQ. The CDR3 DNA follows: TGTGCCAGCAGCCAAGATGGGCAGACAGTCGTTAGCTCCTACGAGCAGTACTTC. It encodes CASSQDGQTVVSSYEQYF.

In regard to this clone: Its ends do not fully match the called genes, so a read error is possible. V and J are TRBV6-6 and TRBJ1-3; perhaps TRBD1 as D (5 bases). The V gene's germline CDR1 is MNHNY and CDR2 SVGAGI (reference sequence). CDR3 length: 16 amino acids. CDR3 nucleotide sequence: TGTGCCAGCAGTTACCGGGTTGGGGGAACTGGCAACACCATATATTTT. The encoded protein is CASSYRVGGTGNTIYF.

This clone was picked up a small number of times. The V gene is TRBV7-2, the J gene TRBJ2-6; D ambiguous. The CDR3 runs 14 residues. CDR1 is SGHTA and CDR2 is FQGNSA in the germline V gene. Trimming took 1 base from V and 10 from J, leaving 11 bases between them. For the CDR3, the DNA is TGTGCCAGCAGCTTAGGACCCCCCTCGAACGTCCTGACTTTC. The encoded protein is CASSLGPPSNVLTF. Looking up the rest from reference TRBV7-2 and TRBJ2-6 gives the full variable domain: GAGVSQSPSNKVTEKGKDVELRCDPISGHTALYWYRQSLGQGLEFLIYFQGNSAPDKSGLPSDRFSAERTGGSVSTLTIQRTQQEDSAVYLCASSLGPPSNVLTFGAGSRLTVL.

The rearrangement joins TRBV19 to TRBJ2-7, with TRBD1 matching 8 bases. From germline, CDR1 is LNHDA and CDR2 SQIVND (reference sequence). V was pared by 9 bases and J by 3 bases, with 4 bases of the junction left unmatched. The CDR3 runs 12 residues. CDR3 amino acids: CASGQGNYEQYF. The CDR3 DNA reads as TGTGCCAGCGGACAGGGTAACTACGAGCAGTACTTC.

V is TRBV29-1 and J is TRBJ1-2; unclear D gene. Germline loops: CDR1 SQVTM, CDR2 ANQGSEA. The V and J ends lost 6 bases and 1 base respectively, with 12 bases between them. The CDR3 is made up of 13 amino acids. CDR3 sequence (DNA): TGCAGCGTCGAGCACTCAAATAACTATGGCTACACCTTC. This translates into CSVEHSNNYGYTF.

The V call is TRBV4-3, the J call TRBJ1-5; D perhaps matches TRBD1 (5 bases). V was trimmed by 1 base and J by 7 bases, leaving 11 bases between them. From germline, CDR1 is LGHNA and CDR2 YSLEER. The CDR3 is made up of 14 amino acids. CDR3 DNA sequence: TGCGCCAGCAGCCAAGTTGCAGGGAGGCAGCCCCAGCATTTT. This encodes CASSQVAGRQPQHF.